The entry that follows covers one T cell receptor (beta chain) sequence. This sample is part of a study of chronic HIV infection and antiretroviral therapy. The germline CDR1 and CDR2 sequences are DFQATT and SNEGSKA (reference sequence). Trimming stripped 3 bases from V and 3 bases from J, with 15 bases between. There are 14 residues in the CDR3. TCRdb itself ran the 5' RACE reads through MiXCR, one entry per CDR3 protein. The sample carries 39,000 or so distinct CDR3 sequences, 7.5% to 9% recorded once. The chain carries TRBV20-1 and TRBJ2-7; tentatively, D is TRBD1 (6 bases). Sequences were obtained from peripheral blood. The receptor's source is an adult who had HIV and had not received antiretroviral therapy, or was an uninfected healthy control (not recorded which). Written as DNA, the CDR3 is TGCAGTGCTAGGGGAGAGACAGGAATCTACGAGCAGTACTTC. It specifies CSARGETGIYEQYF.